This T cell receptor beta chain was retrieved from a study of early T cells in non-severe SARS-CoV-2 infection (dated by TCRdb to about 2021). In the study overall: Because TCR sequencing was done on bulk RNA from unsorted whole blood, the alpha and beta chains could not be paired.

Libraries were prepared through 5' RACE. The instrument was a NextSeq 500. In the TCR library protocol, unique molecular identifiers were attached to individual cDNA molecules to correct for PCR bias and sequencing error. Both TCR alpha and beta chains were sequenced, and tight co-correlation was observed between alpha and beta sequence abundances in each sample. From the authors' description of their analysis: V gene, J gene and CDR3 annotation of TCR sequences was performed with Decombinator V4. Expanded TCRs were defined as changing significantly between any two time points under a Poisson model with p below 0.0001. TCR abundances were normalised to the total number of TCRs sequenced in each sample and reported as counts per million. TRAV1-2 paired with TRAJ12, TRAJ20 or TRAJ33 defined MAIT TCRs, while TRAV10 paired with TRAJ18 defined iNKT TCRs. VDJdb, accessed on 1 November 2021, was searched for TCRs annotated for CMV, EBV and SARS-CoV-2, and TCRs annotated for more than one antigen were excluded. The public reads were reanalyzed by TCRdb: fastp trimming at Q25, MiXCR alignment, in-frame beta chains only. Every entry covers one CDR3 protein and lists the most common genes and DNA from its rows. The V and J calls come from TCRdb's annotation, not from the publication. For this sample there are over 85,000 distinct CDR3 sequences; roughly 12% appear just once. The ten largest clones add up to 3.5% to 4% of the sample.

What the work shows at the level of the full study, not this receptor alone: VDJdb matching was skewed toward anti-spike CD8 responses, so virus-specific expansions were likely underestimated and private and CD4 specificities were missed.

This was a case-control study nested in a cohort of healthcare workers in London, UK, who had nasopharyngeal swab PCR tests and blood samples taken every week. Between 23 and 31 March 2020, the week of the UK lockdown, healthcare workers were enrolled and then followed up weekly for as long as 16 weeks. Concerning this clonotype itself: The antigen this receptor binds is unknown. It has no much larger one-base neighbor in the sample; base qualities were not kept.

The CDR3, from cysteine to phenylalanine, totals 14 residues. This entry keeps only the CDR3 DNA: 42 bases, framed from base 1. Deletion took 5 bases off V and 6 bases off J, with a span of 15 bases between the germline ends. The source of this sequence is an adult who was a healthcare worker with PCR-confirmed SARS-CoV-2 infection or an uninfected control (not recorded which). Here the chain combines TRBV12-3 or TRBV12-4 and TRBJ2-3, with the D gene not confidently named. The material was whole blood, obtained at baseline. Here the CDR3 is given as CASSRTSNLDTQYF. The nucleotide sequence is TGTGCCAGCAGTCGAACGTCCAATTTGGATACGCAGTATTTT.